The 14 T cell receptor beta chains below all came from one sample that was sequenced in a study of vaccination effects on CD4 cells after COVID-19. Before sequencing took place, the ViraFEST assay used viral peptide pools to expand antigen-specific CD4+ T cells. An approximately nine-day culture period preceded the isolation of CD4+ T cells. Vaccinated participants had no history of SARS-CoV-2 infection and tested negative for nucleocapsid antibodies. Data came from immunoSEQ multiplex PCR; TCRdb stores just in-frame clones and leaves some out. The table lists about 63,000 clones, over 70% of them singletons, with 3.7% in the top ten. Antigens of these TCRs are unknown. The sample was CD4+ T cells from PBMCs cultured with HCoV-OC43 spike peptides, taken before COVID-19 vaccination. Subset indicated: HCoV-OC43 spike overlapping peptide pool stimulation. These receptors were obtained from a human donor who received a COVID-19 vaccine.

The chain joins TRBV15 to TRBJ1-2; D is unresolved. V was shortened by 5 bases and J by 3 bases, with 7 bases between the two germline ends. CDR1 is LNHNV and CDR2 is YYDKDF in the germline V gene (reference sequence). The CDR3 consists of 12 residues. This CDR3 reads CATSGPHYGYTF. For the CDR3, the DNA is TGTGCCACCAGCGGCCCTCACTATGGCTACACCTTC.

This clone was seen only a few times. This rearrangement joins TRBV5-4 to TRBJ1-5, with a tentative D call TRBD1 (5 bases). The CDR3 consists of 13 residues. Germline V gives CDR1 SGHNT, CDR2 YYREEE (reference sequence). Trimming took off 2 bases at V and 8 bases at J, with 11 bases between the two ends. The CDR3: CASSFGGMEPQHF. CDR3 nucleotide sequence: TGTGCCAGCAGCTTCGGGGGTATGGAGCCCCAGCATTTT. Complete variable domain (other parts from reference TRBV5-4 and TRBJ1-5): ETGVTQSPTHLIKTRGQQVTLRCSSQSGHNTVSWYQQALGQGPQFIFQYYREEENGRGNFPPRFSGLQFPNYSSELNVNALELDDSALYLCASSFGGMEPQHFGDGTRLSIL.

This chain uses TRBV13 with TRBJ2-1, with TRBD1 as a possible D gene (6 bases). In germline, CDR1 is PRHDT, CDR2 FYEKMQ (reference sequence). With 5 bases removed from V and 4 bases from J, the gap between germline ends came to 12 bases. CDR3 length: 14 residues. The CDR3 reads CASSPQGGYNEQFF. The CDR3, as DNA: TGTGCCAGCAGCCCACAGGGTGGGTACAATGAGCAGTTCTTC. The whole variable domain, remainder taken from reference TRBV13 and TRBJ2-1, is AAGVIQSPRHLIKEKRETATLKCYPIPRHDTVYWYQQGPGQDPQFLISFYEKMQSDKGSIPDRFSAQQFSDYHSELNMSSLELGDSALYFCASSPQGGYNEQFFGPGTRLTVL.

The table lists this clone with a few counts. The chain links TRBV6-2 or TRBV6-3 to TRBJ2-2; 8 bases are a match to TRBD1. V gave up 4 bases and J gave up 2 bases; unmatched junction bases: 3. CDR1 and CDR2 (germline): MNHEY, SVGEGT. The CDR3 totals 15 residues. The CDR3 sequence: CASSLGTGNTGELFF. The CDR3, as DNA: TGTGCCAGCAGTTTGGGGACAGGAAACACCGGGGAGCTGTTTTTT.

This chain joins TRBV19 and TRBJ1-4; 7 nucleotides align to TRBD1. This CDR3 is 15 amino acids long. Germline V CDR1 and CDR2: LNHDA, SQIVND (reference sequence). V trimming: 3 bases; J trimming: 3 bases; junction bases outside the gene matches: 4. The CDR3 region has the DNA TGTGCCAGTAGTATCTCGACAGGGCCTAATGAAAAACTGTTTTTT. Protein product: CASSISTGPNEKLFF. Looking up the rest from reference TRBV19 and TRBJ1-4 gives the full variable domain: DGGITQSPKYLFRKEGQNVTLSCEQNLNHDAMYWYRQDPGQGLRLIYYSQIVNDFQKGDIAEGYSVSREKKESFPLTVTSAQKNPTAFYLCASSISTGPNEKLFFGSGTQLSVL.

The chain has TRBV27 and TRBJ1-4; D gene unclear. Germline assignment: CDR1 MNHEY and CDR2 SMNVEV (reference sequence). V shed 8 bases and J shed 8 bases, with 18 bases lying between them. CDR3 length equals 14 residues. The CDR3 nucleotides are TGTGCCAGCTGCAGTGGGCGAGGGCGGGAAAAACTGTTTTTT. This encodes CASCSGRGREKLFF.

A remark on this clone: The sample has other DNA sequences that encode this CDR3 too. V is TRBV18 and J is TRBJ2-5; D remains unclear. Per germline, CDR1 KGHSH and CDR2 LQKENI. V was pared by 4 bases and J by 4 bases, with 10 bases between. This CDR3 has 13 residues. This CDR3 reads CASSQGLGETQYF. The CDR3 nucleotides are TGTGCCAGCTCACAGGGTTTAGGAGAGACCCAGTACTTC.

There are a few counts of this clone. This sample also contains other DNA sequences that code for the same CDR3. DNA of the CDR3: TGCGCCAGCAGCTTGGCCACGGGGAACAATGAGCAGTTCTTC. Amino acids: CASSLATGNNEQFF. The rearrangement joins TRBV5-1 to TRBJ2-1, with D perhaps matching TRBD2 (5 bases). Germline V lookup: CDR1 SGHRS, CDR2 YFSETQ. The CDR3 consists of 14 residues. The ends were cut back, 0 bases at V and 5 bases at J, with 9 bases in the middle.

This chain uses TRBV28 with TRBJ1-5; D not certain. Germline CDR1 and CDR2: MDHEN and SYDVKM. CDR3 length: 15 residues. V was shortened by 7 bases and J by 3 bases, with 16 bases between the two germline ends. CDR3 amino acids: CASTPPTASNQPQHF. Written as DNA, the CDR3 is TGTGCCAGCACCCCCCCCACGGCCTCCAATCAGCCCCAGCATTTT.

V gene TRBV6-5 combines with J gene TRBJ2-5, with 8 bases aligning to TRBD1. The junction had 9 bases not matched to a gene; V was cut back by 1 base and J by 5 bases. This CDR3 is 16 amino acids long. From germline, CDR1 is MNHEY and CDR2 SVGAGI. In nucleotides, the CDR3 is TGTGCCAGCAGTTACTTTCAGGGGGCAAGTTATGAGACCCAGTACTTC. Translated: CASSYFQGASYETQYF.

The table lists this clone with a few counts. This rearrangement joins TRBV6-2 or TRBV6-3 to TRBJ1-2; the D is unclear. The germline gives CDR1 MNHEY, CDR2 SVGEGT. The CDR3 spans 12 residues. V lost 4 bases and J lost 4, with 7 bases in between. The CDR3 reads CASSLVTYGYTF. DNA for the CDR3: TGTGCCAGCAGTTTAGTGACCTATGGCTACACCTTC.

The chain links TRBV2 to TRBJ2-2; 8 nucleotides align to TRBD1. V gave up 3 bases and J gave up 7 bases; unmatched junction bases: 16. Germline V gene lookup returns CDR1 SNHLY and CDR2 FYNNEI. The CDR3 runs to 18 residues. CDR3 sequence reads: CASSDPRGPGGLVGELFF. The CDR3 DNA is TGTGCCAGCAGTGATCCTCGGGGACCAGGGGGCCTCGTCGGGGAGCTGTTTTTT.

The J gene is TRBJ2-2, the V gene TRBV6-1; D is uncertain. Germline V gene lookup returns CDR1 MNHNS and CDR2 SASEGT. The CDR3 has 15 residues. V was trimmed by 3 bases and J by 3 bases, leaving 11 bases between them. DNA for the CDR3: TGTGCCAGCAGTGAGGGCAGTCATGACACCGGGGAGCTGTTTTTT. Translation gives CASSEGSHDTGELFF.

V gene TRBV28 combines with J gene TRBJ1-5, with a tentative D call TRBD1 (6 bases). Trimming pared 8 bases from V and 5 bases from J, leaving 16 bases between. This CDR3 has 14 residues. From germline, CDR1 is MDHEN and CDR2 SYDVKM. The CDR3 spells CASGEGGLHQPQHF. CDR3 in DNA: TGTGCCAGCGGAGAAGGGGGTTTACATCAGCCCCAGCATTTT.